One sample yielded the 25 T cell receptor beta chains listed below, sequenced in a study of early T cells in non-severe SARS-CoV-2 infection. TCRdb re-called the 5' RACE reads with MiXCR, one entry per CDR3 protein. The sample has tens of thousands of distinct CDR3 sequences, around 4.7% seen once. The specimen was whole blood. These receptor sequences come from an adult who was a healthcare worker with PCR-confirmed SARS-CoV-2 infection or an uninfected control (not recorded which).

This clonotype was seen many times. The V call is TRBV30, the J call TRBJ1-5, with D unresolved. Germline assignment: CDR1 GTSNPN and CDR2 SVGIG (reference sequence). CDR3 size: 15 residues. V gave up 1 base and J gave up 1 base, with 11 bases separating them. Here the CDR3 DNA reads TGTGCCTGGAGTGCACGGGTTCCGAGCAATCAGCCCCAGCATTTT. It encodes CAWSARVPSNQPQHF. The variable domain in full, completed from reference TRBV30 and TRBJ1-5, reads SQTIHQWPATLVQPVGSPLSLECTVEGTSNPNLYWYRQAAGRGLQLLFYSVGIGQISSEVPQNLSASRPQDRQFILSSKKLLLSDSGFYLCAWSARVPSNQPQHFGDGTRLSIL.

This clonotype was detected many times. CDR3 in DNA: TGTGCCAGCAGCCAAGATCTGACTACCCTTGGGACCCAGTACTTC. Its protein is CASSQDLTTLGTQYF. This rearrangement joins TRBV3-1 to TRBJ2-5, with D tentatively TRBD2 (5 bases). Trimming took off 0 bases at V and 7 bases at J, with 15 bases between the two ends. The CDR3 covers 15 residues. Germline values: CDR1 LGHDT, CDR2 YNNKEL (reference sequence).

In its sample, this clonotype was seen a few times. The genes are TRBV12-3 or TRBV12-4 and TRBJ1-6; D remains ambiguous. V gave up 6 bases and J gave up 9 bases, with 15 bases separating them. The CDR3 covers 14 residues. The CDR3: CASRGVNNGSPLHF. The CDR3 DNA sequence: TGTGCCAGCAGGGGCGTGAACAATGGTTCACCCCTCCACTTT.

V and J are TRBV12-3 or TRBV12-4 and TRBJ2-4, with a possible D match to TRBD1 (5 bases). This CDR3 has 16 residues. V lost 5 bases and J lost 0, with 14 bases in between. The CDR3 loop reads CASSPHRFLAKNIQYF. CDR3 sequence (DNA): TGTGCCAGCAGTCCCCACAGGTTTCTAGCCAAAAACATTCAGTACTTC.

In its sample, this clonotype was seen a few times. The chain joins TRBV5-5 to TRBJ2-1; D may correspond to TRBD1 or TRBD2 (5 bases each). V was cut by 0 bases and J by 14 bases, with 15 bases left in between. CDR3 size: 13 residues. CDR1 is SGHKS and CDR2 is YYEKEE in the germline V gene (reference sequence). CDR3 amino acids: CASSLGPGTEEFF. The CDR3 nucleotides read TGTGCCAGCAGCTTGGGACCCGGGACCGAGGAGTTCTTC.

This clonotype came up many times. The chain couples TRBV3-1 to TRBJ2-3; tentatively, D is TRBD2 (6 bases). The germline gives CDR1 LGHDT, CDR2 YNNKEL (reference sequence). CDR3 length: 15 residues. The germline V and J ends were trimmed by 7 bases and 3 bases, with 17 bases remaining between them. The CDR3: CASTPGAGGTDTQYF. In DNA, the CDR3 is TGTGCCAGCACCCCCGGAGCCGGAGGGACAGATACGCAGTATTTT.

Many counts were recorded for this clonotype. The chain combines TRBV7-3 with TRBJ2-5; a weak D match, TRBD1 (6 bases). This CDR3 region has 13 residues. Looked up from germline, CDR1 is SGHTA and CDR2 is FQGTGA. V lost 5 bases to trimming and J lost 5 bases, with 12 bases between them. This CDR3 is CASSLNRVETQYF. Written as DNA, the CDR3 is TGTGCCAGCAGCCTCAACAGGGTCGAGACCCAGTACTTC.

J is TRBJ1-1 and V is TRBV20-1; D not resolved. This CDR3 spans 13 amino acids. Trimming left V 6 bases short and J 4 bases short, with 15 bases between. Germline V lookup: CDR1 DFQATT, CDR2 SNEGSKA (reference sequence). The CDR3: CSASSPGSTEAFF. The CDR3, as DNA: TGCAGTGCCTCGTCCCCGGGGAGCACTGAAGCTTTCTTT.

This clonotype was seen ten or more times. V gene TRBV19 combines with J gene TRBJ2-2, with TRBD1 as a possible D gene (6 bases). The germline gives CDR1 LNHDA, CDR2 SQIVND (reference sequence). The CDR3 extends over 13 amino acids. V was cut by 8 bases and J by 4 bases, with 11 bases left in between. The CDR3 here is CASSTGSTGELFF. For the CDR3, the DNA is TGTGCCAGTTCCACAGGGAGCACCGGGGAGCTGTTTTTT.

The genes are TRBV10-3 and TRBJ2-7; D is unclear. V was pared by 5 bases and J by 3 bases, with 11 bases between. The CDR3 consists of 13 residues. The V gene's germline CDR1 is ENHRY and CDR2 SYGVKD. This CDR3 reads CAISSEPNYEQYF. The CDR3 DNA reads as TGTGCCATCAGTTCAGAACCCAACTACGAGCAGTACTTC.

This clonotype occurred a few times. This chain joins TRBV19 and TRBJ2-3, with 7 positions matching TRBD2. CDR1 and CDR2 (germline): LNHDA, SQIVND (reference sequence). With 9 bases clipped from V and 2 bases from J, the junction kept 14 bases outside the gene matches. The CDR3 sequence is 16 residues long. CDR3 loop: CASDEGRGLFTDTQYF. DNA of the CDR3: TGTGCCAGCGACGAGGGGAGGGGCCTTTTCACAGATACGCAGTATTTT.

This clonotype has ten or more counts. V usage is TRBV19 and J usage is TRBJ1-1; 7 nucleotides agree with TRBD1. Germline assignment: CDR1 LNHDA and CDR2 SQIVND (reference sequence). V shed 8 bases, J shed 7 bases, and the junction held 10 bases outside the gene matches. The CDR3 contains 13 residues. CDR3: CASPSPRGGEAFF. CDR3 DNA sequence: TGTGCCAGTCCATCCCCCAGGGGGGGTGAAGCTTTCTTT.

A few counts support this clonotype. The chain uses TRBV7-9 and TRBJ2-2; no clear D gene. The V and J ends lost 3 bases and 2 bases respectively, with 4 bases between them. CDR3 size: 13 residues. Per the germline V gene, CDR1 is SEHNR and CDR2 is FQNEAQ (reference sequence). The DNA of the CDR3 is TGTGCCAGCAGCTTGAGCAACACCGGGGAGCTGTTTTTT. It encodes CASSLSNTGELFF.

Only a few counts were recorded for this clonotype. The J gene is TRBJ2-3, the V gene TRBV9, with D hard to call. In germline, CDR1 is SGDLS, CDR2 YYNGEE. CDR3 size: 14 residues. V lost 2 bases, J lost 2 bases, and 9 bases lay in between. In DNA form, the CDR3 reads TGTGCCAGCAGCGTTAGGGATATCACAGATACGCAGTATTTT. The encoded protein is CASSVRDITDTQYF.

This clonotype was seen repeatedly, ten times or more. The chain uses TRBV29-1 and TRBJ2-7; D uncertain. The germline V gene encodes CDR1 SQVTM and CDR2 ANQGSEA. Trimming took 7 bases from V and 3 from J, leaving 13 bases between them. This CDR3 contains 12 residues. The CDR3 sequence is CSAFIPSYEQYF. CDR3 coding DNA: TGCAGCGCCTTCATCCCAAGCTACGAGCAGTACTTC.

This clonotype was detected only once. V gene TRBV7-3 combines with J gene TRBJ2-7, with D perhaps matching TRBD2 (5 bases). Germline V lookup: CDR1 SGHTA, CDR2 FQGTGA. CDR3 length: 13 residues. Trimming left V 3 bases short and J 5 bases short, with 11 bases between. CDR3 sequence: CASSLGRGNEQYF. In nucleotides, the CDR3 is TGTGCCAGCAGCTTGGGAAGAGGGAACGAGCAGTACTTC.

V and J are TRBV7-2 and TRBJ1-1, with D maybe TRBD1 (6 bases). Trimming left V 5 bases short and J 4 bases short, with 11 bases between. Germline V CDR1 and CDR2: SGHTA, FQGNSA. This CDR3 comprises 13 residues. In DNA, the CDR3 is TGTGCCAGCAGCCGGGGACACCGCACTGAAGCTTTCTTT. Its translation is CASSRGHRTEAFF.

J is TRBJ2-1 and V is TRBV20-1; D unclear. The CDR3 runs to 14 residues. V gave up 0 bases and J gave up 9 bases, with 15 bases separating them. The germline CDR1 and CDR2 sequences are DFQATT and SNEGSKA (reference sequence). DNA of the CDR3: TGCAGTGCTAGAGATCCAAAGAGGATCGGTGAGCAGTTCTTC. Translated, it gives CSARDPKRIGEQFF.

The chain couples TRBV20-1 to TRBJ2-1; 8 bases match TRBD2. CDR1 is DFQATT, CDR2 SNEGSKA, per germline (reference sequence). The CDR3 runs 14 residues. J was trimmed by 1 base and V by 5 bases; bases with no gene match: 4. As DNA, the CDR3 is TGCAGTGCTGCCGGGACTAGATCCTACAATGAGCAGTTCTTC. Its protein is CSAAGTRSYNEQFF.

Turning to this clonotype: Possible read error: a much larger clone is one base away. Likely a read error: the CDR3 ends without its conserved phenylalanine or tryptophan. The chain is built from TRBV27 and TRBJ2-1; no clear D gene. Germline values: CDR1 MNHEY, CDR2 SMNVEV (reference sequence). Trimming took 5 bases from V and 6 from J, leaving 8 bases between them. The CDR3 extends over 12 amino acids. CDR3 DNA: TGTGCCAGCAGTAACTGGGTCAATGAGCAGTTCTAC. Its translation: CASSNWVNEQFY.

This clonotype was observed at least ten times. The chain recombines TRBV7-2 with TRBJ1-3; TRBD1 matches 8 bases. The CDR3 runs 16 residues. The ends lost 3 bases at V and 2 bases at J; junction bases unmatched: 6. Germline loops: CDR1 SGHTA, CDR2 FQGNSA. DNA for the CDR3: TGTGCCAGCAGCTTCAGCCCAGGGGGCCCTGGAAACACCATATATTTT. This codes for CASSFSPGGPGNTIYF.

This clonotype showed up many times. The rearrangement links TRBV7-2 to TRBJ1-4; D unresolved. Trimming pared 1 base from V and 1 base from J, leaving 7 bases between. This CDR3 is built from 15 residues. Germline-derived CDR1 and CDR2 are SGHTA and FQGNSA. The CDR3 spells CASSLEGITNEKLFF. As DNA, the CDR3 is TGTGCCAGCAGCTTAGAAGGAATAACTAATGAAAAACTGTTTTTT.

This clonotype was counted at least ten times. The V and J genes are TRBV7-9 and TRBJ2-1, with 8 positions matching TRBD1. The CDR3 loop spans 14 amino acids. Germline V gives CDR1 SEHNR, CDR2 FQNEAQ (reference sequence). The ends lost 7 bases at V and 5 bases at J; junction bases unmatched: 7. CDR3: CASKWGQVDNEQFF. The DNA of the CDR3 is TGTGCCAGCAAATGGGGACAGGTGGACAATGAGCAGTTCTTC. Supplemented by reference TRBV7-9 and TRBJ2-1, the full variable domain reads DTGVSQNPRHKITKRGQNVTFRCDPISEHNRLYWYRQTLGQGPEFLTYFQNEAQLEKSRLLSDRFSAERPKGSFSTLEIQRTEQGDSAMYLCASKWGQVDNEQFFGPGTRLTVL.

This clonotype has ten or more counts. This rearrangement joins TRBV12-3 or TRBV12-4 to TRBJ2-1; D might be TRBD1 (6 bases). V was pared by 8 bases and J by 6 bases, with 14 bases between. This CDR3 is built from 13 residues. The CDR3 reads CASSILQGNEQFF. CDR3 sequence (DNA): TGTGCCAGCTCAATCCTACAGGGCAATGAGCAGTTCTTC.

The chain uses TRBV9 and TRBJ2-7; D unclear. Per the germline V gene, CDR1 is SGDLS and CDR2 is YYNGEE. Trimming pared 2 bases from V and 3 bases from J, leaving 12 bases between. This CDR3 is 14 amino acids long. The CDR3: CASSVSLGSYEQYF. The CDR3 DNA reads TGTGCCAGCAGCGTGAGTCTCGGCAGCTACGAGCAGTACTTC.